What follows is one T cell receptor (beta chain) and its context. Total RNA amounting to roughly 3.5 ug went into each TCR library. The authors made each sample's cDNA in eight separate reactions. TCRdb reprocessed the 5' RACE reads and keeps a single row for each CDR3 protein, giving no DNA. The record lists 400,000 or so distinct CDR3 sequences, of which the ten most abundant hold 2.4%. The data belong to a study of monozygotic twins with inflammatory bowel disease. CDR1 and CDR2 from the germline V gene are KGHDR and SFDVKD. The CDR3 spans 15 residues. The chain combines TRBV24-1 with TRBJ1-2. The material sequenced was blood. The clonotype was recovered from a human donor with ulcerative colitis or Crohn's disease, or a healthy co-twin of an affected twin (not recorded which). CDR3 residues: CATSDSTDSVDGYTF.